What follows are 32 T cell receptor beta chains derived from one specimen sequenced in a study of cytomegalovirus exposure and HLA in healthy donors. The PCR used 60 Vbeta and 13 Jbeta primers. Sequenced by immunoSEQ multiplex PCR; TCRdb stores in-frame clones only, minus some. This sample has more than 85,000 clones, with 84% found just once. Sample: PBMCs. These receptors were collected from a woman younger than 35 in good health and CMV-seronegative.

This chain uses TRBV5-6 with TRBJ2-5, with a tentative D call TRBD2 (6 bases). Germline CDR1 and CDR2: SGHDT and YYEEEE. CDR3 size: 19 residues. Trimming took off 0 bases at V and 2 bases at J, with 23 bases between the two ends. Written as DNA, the CDR3 is TGTGCCAGCAGCTTGGCCAATGGGGGGATCGTTCGGGGGCAAGAGACCCAGTACTTC. It encodes CASSLANGGIVRGQETQYF.

This clone has only one observation. This sequence joins TRBV19 and TRBJ1-6, with 8 bases lining up with TRBD1. Germline V gene lookup returns CDR1 LNHDA and CDR2 SQIVND (reference sequence). The CDR3 is made up of 15 amino acids. V lost 4 bases, J lost 6 bases, and 5 bases stayed unmatched. CDR3 coding DNA: TGTGCCAGTAGTACTCAGACAGGGGTTAATTCACCCCTCCACTTT. This sequence encodes CASSTQTGVNSPLHF.

This clone was seen only a few times. This chain uses TRBV5-4 with TRBJ2-1; no firm D call. Between the trimmed V and J ends, which lost 6 bases and 7 bases, there was a span of 11 bases. The CDR3 sequence is 12 residues long. Germline assignment: CDR1 SGHNT and CDR2 YYREEE (reference sequence). CDR3 DNA: TGTGCCAGCATCGCGCGTACGAATGAGCAGTTCTTC. The encoded protein is CASIARTNEQFF.

V gene TRBV29-1 combines with J gene TRBJ1-2, with D uncertain. Trimming shortened V by 0 bases and J by 4 bases, and 15 bases separated the two germline ends. The germline V gene has CDR1 SQVTM and CDR2 ANQGSEA. The CDR3 has 15 amino acids. The CDR3 DNA is TGCAGCGTTGAAGATTTGCGGGGTTCCCCCTATGGCTACACCTTC. Residues: CSVEDLRGSPYGYTF.

The rearrangement links TRBV13 to TRBJ1-2; 7 positions match TRBD1. V lost 5 bases, J lost 4 bases, and 7 bases stayed unmatched. The CDR3 consists of 14 residues. CDR1 and CDR2 (germline): PRHDT, FYEKMQ (reference sequence). The DNA of the CDR3 is TGTGCCAGCAGCCCGACAGGGTCCCCCTATGGCTACACCTTC. Translated: CASSPTGSPYGYTF. Using reference TRBV13 and TRBJ1-2 for the parts outside the CDR3, the full variable domain is AAGVIQSPRHLIKEKRETATLKCYPIPRHDTVYWYQQGPGQDPQFLISFYEKMQSDKGSIPDRFSAQQFSDYHSELNMSSLELGDSALYFCASSPTGSPYGYTFGSGTRLTVV.

The V gene is TRBV27, the J gene TRBJ2-5; weak D call: TRBD2 (5 bases). V lost 5 bases and J lost 5, with 12 bases in between. The germline V gene has CDR1 MNHEY and CDR2 SMNVEV (reference sequence). The CDR3 runs to 13 residues. The CDR3 nucleotides are TGTGCCAGCAGTACTTGGCCGGGGGAGACCCAGTACTTC. It specifies CASSTWPGETQYF.

The CDR3 nucleotides are TGTGCCAGCAGCTTAGAATCGGACAGGGGGGACACTGAAGCTTTCTTT. Its protein product is CASSLESDRGDTEAFF. The chain couples TRBV11-3 to TRBJ1-1, with 10 bases identical to TRBD1. Germline CDR1 and CDR2: SGHNT and YENEEA. With V trimmed by 0 bases and J by 3 bases, 4 bases remained unmatched. The CDR3 runs 16 residues.

V and J are TRBV5-8 and TRBJ2-7, with D possibly matching TRBD1 (6 bases). Germline V lookup: CDR1 SGHTS, CDR2 YDEGEE. The length of the CDR3 is 13 residues. The V end lost 0 bases, the J end lost 5 bases, and 9 bases lay between the germline ends. CDR3 DNA: TGTGCCAGCAGCTTGGTTCAGGGGAACGAGCAGTACTTC. Translation: CASSLVQGNEQYF.

The chain uses TRBV21-1 and TRBJ1-5; the tabulated D call, TRBD1, remains unverified against the DNA. TRBV21-1 is a recognized pseudogene. The CDR3 covers 17 residues. The CDR3 bases are TGTGCCAGCAGCCTCCTGACAGGGGCTAAAAGGGATCAGCCCCAGCATTTT. This gives the protein CASSLLTGAKRDQPQHF.

This clone was observed a handful of times. V is TRBV5-4 and J is TRBJ2-2; D ambiguous. The V end lost 1 base, the J end lost 5 bases, and 6 bases lay between the germline ends. From germline, CDR1 is SGHNT and CDR2 YYREEE (reference sequence). The CDR3 runs to 13 residues. Here the CDR3 reads CASSLTVTGELFF. For the CDR3, the DNA is TGTGCCAGCAGCTTGACAGTGACCGGGGAGCTGTTTTTT.

The CDR3: CASSLVGGEETQYF. In DNA form, the CDR3 reads TGTGCCAGCAGCTTAGTTGGAGGGGAAGAGACCCAGTACTTC. The V call is TRBV7-9, the J call TRBJ2-5; TRBD2 is a possible D gene (6 bases). Germline CDR1 reads SEHNR; CDR2 reads FQNEAQ (reference sequence). V lost 1 base and J 3 bases, leaving 9 bases between the germline ends. The CDR3 contains 14 residues.

This sequence joins TRBV6-5 and TRBJ1-2, with 9 nucleotides matching TRBD1. The V and J ends lost 6 bases and 2 bases, in that order; junction bases with no gene match: 7. Germline V gene sequence: CDR1 MNHEY, CDR2 SVGAGI. The CDR3 runs to 15 residues. This CDR3 is CASRTTGTGNYGYTF. In nucleotides, the CDR3 is TGTGCCAGCAGGACGACCGGGACAGGGAACTATGGCTACACCTTC.

This clone was counted a single time. The V call is TRBV11-2, the J call TRBJ1-1; D is perhaps TRBD1 (6 bases). There are 15 residues in the CDR3. Germline loops: CDR1 SGHAT, CDR2 FQNNGV. The V and J ends lost 0 bases and 13 bases respectively, with 21 bases between them. CDR3 sequence (DNA): TGTGCCAGCAGCTTAGATGGAACAGGGCCGGCATTGGATTTCTTT. As protein: CASSLDGTGPALDFF.

V gene TRBV9 combines with J gene TRBJ2-5; 8 bases agree with TRBD1. TRBJ2-7 explains the end of the DNA better; the J call may be wrong. This CDR3 spans 14 amino acids. In germline, CDR1 is SGDLS, CDR2 YYNGEE. The CDR3 DNA follows: TGTGCCAGCAGCAGCCCCCAGGGGGCTCACGAGCAGTACTTC. Translated: CASSSPQGAHEQYF.

The chain links TRBV28 to TRBJ2-3; TRBD1 agrees at 9 bases. CDR1 and CDR2 (germline): MDHEN, SYDVKM. Trimming at V came to 3 bases and at J to 2 bases, leaving 3 bases not matched to a gene. The CDR3 runs to 15 residues. CDR3 sequence: CASSLLQGATDTQYF. The DNA of the CDR3 is TGTGCCAGCAGTTTGCTACAGGGGGCCACAGATACGCAGTATTTT.

This chain connects TRBV9 to TRBJ2-2; the match to TRBD2 covers 12 bases. The J segment lost 2 bases and the V segment lost 5 bases, leaving 4 bases of the junction unmatched. The CDR3 totals 16 residues. In germline, CDR1 is SGDLS, CDR2 YYNGEE. The CDR3 sequence: CASSRLAGANTGELFF. DNA for the CDR3: TGTGCCAGCAGTAGACTAGCGGGGGCTAACACCGGGGAGCTGTTTTTT.

The chain recombines TRBV5-4 with TRBJ1-4; D gene ambiguous. In germline, CDR1 is SGHNT, CDR2 YYREEE (reference sequence). Trimming took 3 bases from V and 8 from J, leaving 14 bases between them. The CDR3 contains 14 residues. The CDR3 spells CASSSGEGGEKLFF. The CDR3 nucleotides are TGTGCCAGCAGCTCTGGGGAGGGCGGGGAAAAACTGTTTTTT.

This clone turned up a few times. This rearrangement joins TRBV4-3 to TRBJ2-7; D is unresolved. Germline values: CDR1 LGHNA, CDR2 YSLEER. The CDR3 is 15 residues long. V gave up 0 bases and J gave up 0 bases, with 9 bases separating them. CDR3 sequence (DNA): TGCGCCAGCAGCCAAGAAACGGGTTTCTCCTACGAGCAGTACTTC. Its protein product is CASSQETGFSYEQYF.

The sample holds one count of this clone. This CDR3 reads CASRDRKTTNEKLFF. CDR3 coding DNA: TGTGCCAGTCGGGACAGGAAAACAACTAATGAAAAACTGTTTTTT. The J gene is TRBJ1-4, the V gene TRBV28; 8 bases line up with TRBD1. CDR1 and CDR2 from the germline V gene are MDHEN and SYDVKM. V was pared by 9 bases and J by 0 bases, with 6 bases of the junction left unmatched. CDR3 length: 15 amino acids.

The chain is built from TRBV6-1 and TRBJ1-1, with a tentative D call TRBD1 (6 bases). CDR3 length: 13 amino acids. CDR1 and CDR2 from the germline V gene are MNHNS and SASEGT. Trimming cost V 5 bases and J 4 bases, with 11 bases left between them. Here the CDR3 reads CASSNRGGTEAFF. DNA of the CDR3: TGTGCCAGCAGTAACAGAGGGGGCACTGAAGCTTTCTTT.

This sequence joins TRBV4-2 and TRBJ2-5; 9 bases map to TRBD2. Germline V lookup: CDR1 LGHNA, CDR2 YNFKEQ. V shed 2 bases, J shed 3 bases, and the junction held 4 bases outside the gene matches. The CDR3 is 15 amino acids. The DNA for the CDR3 is TGTGCCAGCAGCCAACTGACTAGCGGAAAAGAGACCCAGTACTTC. Translated, it gives CASSQLTSGKETQYF.

The rearrangement uses TRBV6-5 and TRBJ2-5; 7 positions match TRBD1. Germline V gives CDR1 MNHEY, CDR2 SVGAGI. The CDR3 runs 14 residues. The junction had 5 bases not matched to a gene; V was cut back by 2 bases and J by 5 bases. The CDR3 DNA follows: TGTGCCAGCAGTTACAAAGGGGGCCGGGAGACCCAGTACTTC. Protein: CASSYKGGRETQYF.

This clone was picked up one time. The chain is built from TRBV6-4 and TRBJ2-3; D is undetermined. Germline V CDR1 and CDR2: MRHNA, SNTAGT. V was shortened by 2 bases and J by 4 bases, with 10 bases between the two germline ends. CDR3 length: 14 residues. CDR3 amino acids: CASSDVSGADTQYF. For the CDR3, the DNA is TGTGCCAGCAGTGACGTCTCAGGCGCAGATACGCAGTATTTT.

The sample holds a few counts of this clone. This chain joins TRBV9 and TRBJ2-3, with a tentative D call TRBD2 (5 bases). This CDR3 is built from 14 residues. Germline lookup yields CDR1 SGDLS and CDR2 YYNGEE. Trimming stripped 2 bases from V and 5 bases from J, with 12 bases between. For the CDR3, the DNA is TGTGCCAGCAGCGTTGGACTCGGTTTAGATACGCAGTATTTT. Translation gives CASSVGLGLDTQYF.

To note about this clone: The junction does not match germline at one end; this may be a read error. This sequence joins TRBV7-9 and TRBJ2-5, with TRBD2 identical over 11 bases. Germline CDR1 and CDR2: SEHNR and FQNEAQ (reference sequence). This CDR3 has 14 residues. The CDR3 protein is CASSFTSGSAAVNF. Written as DNA, the CDR3 is TGTGCCAGCAGCTTTACTAGCGGGAGCGCCGCCGTGAACTTC.

V is TRBV13 and J is TRBJ2-7; tentatively, D is TRBD1 (6 bases). CDR1 and CDR2 (germline): PRHDT, FYEKMQ (reference sequence). V was cut by 0 bases and J by 2 bases, with 11 bases left in between. CDR3 length equals 15 residues. CDR3 DNA: TGTGCCAGCAGCTTAGGAGCCTACAGGGCCTACGAGCAGTACTTC. This gives the protein CASSLGAYRAYEQYF.

This clone has only a few counts. The chain uses TRBV10-1 and TRBJ1-5, with 7 bases identical to TRBD1. The V gene end was trimmed by 0 bases and the J gene end by 2 bases; junction bases not matched to a gene: 1. Germline CDR1 WNHNN, CDR2 SYGVQD (reference sequence). The CDR3 is 15 amino acids. CDR3 coding DNA: TGCGCCAGCAGTGAGTCTGGGACAGGCAATCAGCCCCAGCATTTT. Protein: CASSESGTGNQPQHF.

This chain uses TRBV5-6 with TRBJ2-1; 8 bases fit TRBD2. The germline CDR1 and CDR2 sequences are SGHDT and YYEEEE. This CDR3 is 17 amino acids long. The V gene end was trimmed by 4 bases and the J gene end by 3 bases; junction bases not matched to a gene: 12. The CDR3 sequence: CASSPPGSGRFYNEQFF. The CDR3 coding sequence is TGTGCCAGCAGCCCCCCGGGGAGCGGGAGATTCTACAATGAGCAGTTCTTC.

V usage is TRBV18 and J usage is TRBJ2-5; 12 nucleotides match TRBD2. With V trimmed by 4 bases and J by 1 base, 4 bases remained unmatched. The germline CDR1 and CDR2 sequences are KGHSH and LQKENI. CDR3 length: 16 amino acids. The CDR3: CASSLPGLAGQETQYF. The CDR3 DNA is TGTGCCAGCTCACTGCCGGGACTAGCGGGCCAAGAGACCCAGTACTTC.

CDR3 DNA sequence: TGTGCCAGCAGTACCCTTAGCGGGGGGTTAAACAATGAGCAGTTCTTC. It yields the protein CASSTLSGGLNNEQFF. The chain joins TRBV27 to TRBJ2-1; 10 bases map to TRBD2. Per germline, CDR1 MNHEY and CDR2 SMNVEV (reference sequence). The CDR3 length is 16 residues. Unmatched junction bases numbered 9, after V lost 5 bases and J lost 5 bases.

This rearrangement joins TRBV6-6 to TRBJ2-3; a weak D match, TRBD1 (5 bases). Germline values: CDR1 MNHNY, CDR2 SVGAGI (reference sequence). The CDR3 is made up of 14 amino acids. The V and J ends lost 1 base and 4 bases respectively, with 9 bases between them. The CDR3 loop is CASSYFQGADTQYF. The CDR3 region has the DNA TGTGCCAGCAGTTACTTCCAGGGTGCAGATACGCAGTATTTT.

This chain links TRBV6-6 with TRBJ2-5; 8 bases fit TRBD1. The J call may be in error: the DNA end matches TRBJ2-7 better. The germline V gene encodes CDR1 MNHNY and CDR2 SVGAGI (reference sequence). The CDR3 contains 16 residues. CDR3 nucleotide sequence: TGTGCCAGCAGTTACAAGAGACAGGGGCCCACCTACGAGCAGTACTTC. It is translated as CASSYKRQGPTYEQYF.